This TCR beta chain was retrieved from a study of graft-versus-host responses after intestinal transplantation. Study details: Multivisceral, liver-intestinal, or isolated intestinal transplants were given to recipients.

With regard to this clone: The antigen is not known.

Sequenced by immunoSEQ multiplex PCR; TCRdb stores in-frame clones only, minus some. There are about 120,000 clones in the sample; around 94% occur only once, and under 1.5% lies in the top ten. Study conclusions and caveats: Recipient marrow contained GvH clones, some of which appeared first in ileum or blood.

The origin of this receptor is a human donor who was the organ donor for an intestinal transplant. This specimen consisted of unstimulated CD8+ T cells sorted from spleen or lymph node cells, obtained before transplant.

The CDR3 reads CASSLGGSGYEQYF. CDR3 sequence (DNA): TGTGCCAGCAGCTTAGGTGGGAGTGGCTACGAGCAGTACTTC. This chain uses TRBV7-6 with TRBJ2-7, with D possibly matching TRBD2 (5 bases). This CDR3 region has 14 residues. The V and J ends lost 1 base and 3 bases respectively, with 10 bases between them. The germline CDR1 and CDR2 sequences are SGHVS and FNYEAQ.